This TCR beta chain was recorded in a study of blood T cell repertoires in COVID-19. Overall study: T cells, B-cell-depleted T cells, or PBMCs supplied cDNA or gDNA.

TCRdb keeps only in-frame clones here, not all; method: immunoSEQ multiplex PCR. The table lists 350,000 to 450,000 clones, roughly 89% of them singletons. Living in under 30 US areas, the participants were between about 18 and 90 years of age. The germline gives CDR1 MNHEY, CDR2 SMNVEV (reference sequence). This CDR3 region has 14 residues. Between the trimmed V and J ends, which lost 5 bases and 4 bases, there was a span of 15 bases. The receptor was isolated from a woman in her 30s who had recovered from COVID-19. This chain links TRBV27 with TRBJ2-7; no clear D gene. The sample was PBMCs or T cells enriched from blood (not recorded which). CDR3 sequence: CASSTGERWYEQYF. The CDR3 nucleotides read TGTGCCAGCAGTACTGGAGAGAGGTGGTACGAGCAGTACTTC.